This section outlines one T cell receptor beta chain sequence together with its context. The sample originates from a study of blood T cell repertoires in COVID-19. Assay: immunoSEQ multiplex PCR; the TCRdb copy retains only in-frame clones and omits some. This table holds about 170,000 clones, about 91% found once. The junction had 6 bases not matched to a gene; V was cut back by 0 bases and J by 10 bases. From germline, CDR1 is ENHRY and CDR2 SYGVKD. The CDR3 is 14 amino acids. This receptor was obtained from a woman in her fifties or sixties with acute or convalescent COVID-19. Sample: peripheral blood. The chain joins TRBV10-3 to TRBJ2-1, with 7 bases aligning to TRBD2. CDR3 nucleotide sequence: TGTGCCATCAGTGAGTCAACTAGCGCTCTGGAGCAGTTCTTC. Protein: CAISESTSALEQFF.